What follows are 18 T cell receptor beta chains derived from one specimen sequenced in a study of graft-versus-host responses after intestinal transplantation. The data were produced by immunoSEQ multiplex PCR, yet TCRdb's version contains in-frame clones alone and is incomplete. This table has 96,000 or so clones, about 94% appearing once. The antigens for these receptors are not known. The input for sequencing was unstimulated CD4+ T cells sorted from spleen or lymph node cells, taken before intestinal transplant. These receptors originate from a human donor who received an intestinal transplant.

V is TRBV7-9 and J is TRBJ2-1, with D uncertain. The germline CDR1 and CDR2 sequences are SEHNR and FQNEAQ (reference sequence). The CDR3 loop spans 15 amino acids. V was pared by 1 base and J by 2 bases, with 9 bases between. The DNA of the CDR3 is TGTGCCAGCAGCTTAGGACTTTCCCCCTACAATGAGCAGTTCTTC. Amino acid sequence: CASSLGLSPYNEQFF. The variable domain in full, with the rest retrieved from reference TRBV7-9 and TRBJ2-1, is DTGVSQNPRHKITKRGQNVTFRCDPISEHNRLYWYRQTLGQGPEFLTYFQNEAQLEKSRLLSDRFSAERPKGSFSTLEIQRTEQGDSAMYLCASSLGLSPYNEQFFGPGTRLTVL.

This clone was counted only a few times. The genes are TRBV27 and TRBJ1-6; D not resolved. The CDR3 is 15 residues long. Germline V gene lookup returns CDR1 MNHEY and CDR2 SMNVEV (reference sequence). V was clipped by 2 bases and J by 5 bases, with 10 bases between them. The CDR3 sequence: CASSLAPGHNSPLHF. CDR3 in DNA: TGTGCCAGCAGTTTAGCGCCAGGTCATAATTCACCCCTCCACTTT.

The chain uses TRBV13 and TRBJ2-7, with no clear D. This CDR3 contains 15 residues. V was clipped by 1 base and J by 3 bases, with 13 bases between them. Germline CDR1 is PRHDT and CDR2 is FYEKMQ (reference sequence). The DNA for the CDR3 is TGTGCCAGCAGCTTAGTGGGTCCCAGGTACTACGAGCAGTACTTC. This sequence encodes CASSLVGPRYYEQYF.

This chain joins TRBV5-1 and TRBJ1-4, with a tentative D call TRBD1 (5 bases). The V end was cut by 0 bases, the J end by 0 bases, with 6 bases between. CDR1 and CDR2 (germline): SGHRS, YFSETQ. The CDR3 spans 15 residues. This CDR3 is CASSLGQTTNEKLFF. The DNA for the CDR3 is TGCGCCAGCAGCTTGGGACAGACAACTAATGAAAAACTGTTTTTT.

This clone was observed a single time. The chain has TRBV4-1 and TRBJ2-3; 8 bases are a match to TRBD2. There are 17 residues in the CDR3. J was trimmed by 2 bases and V by 3 bases; bases with no gene match: 10. Germline values: CDR1 MGHRA, CDR2 YSYEKL. Written as DNA, the CDR3 is TGCGCCAGCAGCCAGTCTCAAGCGGGGGCCATCACAGATACGCAGTATTTT. It codes for CASSQSQAGAITDTQYF.

The CDR3 coding sequence is TGCGCCAGCAGGCCTATTCTAGCCCACGAGCAGTACTTC. Translation gives CASRPILAHEQYF. The V call is TRBV10-2, the J call TRBJ2-7; the D gene is possibly TRBD2 (5 bases). Per the germline V gene, CDR1 is WSHSY and CDR2 is SAAADI. V was cut by 6 bases and J by 5 bases, with 14 bases left in between. The CDR3 runs to 13 residues.

The V and J genes are TRBV2 and TRBJ1-1; 7 nucleotides match TRBD1. CDR3 length: 14 residues. Germline V gives CDR1 SNHLY, CDR2 FYNNEI. V was pared by 5 bases and J by 4 bases, with 7 bases of the junction left unmatched. CDR3 sequence: CASSNRGIGTEAFF. In DNA form, the CDR3 reads TGTGCCAGCAGTAACAGGGGAATCGGCACTGAAGCTTTCTTT.

The table lists this clone with a count of one. Here the CDR3 DNA reads TGTGCCAGCAGCGTAAGGGGGACCGGGGAGCTGTTTTTT. Protein product: CASSVRGTGELFF. The gene calls are TRBV9 and TRBJ2-2; tentative D call: TRBD1 (6 bases). Trimming took 1 base from V and 5 from J, leaving 6 bases between them. Germline V gene data show CDR1 as SGDLS and CDR2 as YYNGEE. The CDR3 runs 13 residues.

The chain employs TRBV15 and TRBJ2-7; D might be TRBD2 (6 bases). From germline, CDR1 is LNHNV and CDR2 YYDKDF (reference sequence). The ends were cut back, 9 bases at V and 0 bases at J, with 18 bases in the middle. The CDR3 sequence is 15 residues long. CDR3 sequence reads: CATRPGLDFSYEQYF. As DNA, the CDR3 is TGTGCCACTCGTCCGGGACTCGACTTCTCCTACGAGCAGTACTTC.

This clone appeared a single time. V gene TRBV5-8 combines with J gene TRBJ1-5, with TRBD1 as a possible D gene (5 bases). Trimming cost V 6 bases and J 0 bases, with 10 bases left between them. Germline V gene sequence: CDR1 SGHTS, CDR2 YDEGEE. CDR3 length: 14 residues. DNA for the CDR3: TGTGCCAGCACTCCCAGGGATAGCAATCAGCCCCAGCATTTT. The encoded protein is CASTPRDSNQPQHF.

This clone was found once. The CDR3 protein is CASSYGSGQDGYTF. CDR3 sequence (DNA): TGTGCCAGCAGTTACGGATCGGGACAGGATGGCTACACCTTC. The chain combines TRBV6-6 with TRBJ1-2; 8 bases align to TRBD1. This CDR3 is 14 amino acids long. Germline CDR1 and CDR2: MNHNY and SVGAGI (reference sequence). With 2 bases clipped from V and 6 bases from J, the junction kept 5 bases outside the gene matches.

J is TRBJ2-3 and V is TRBV5-1; D perhaps matches TRBD1 (5 bases). Germline CDR1 reads SGHRS; CDR2 reads YFSETQ. This CDR3 is built from 15 residues. Trimming took 0 bases from V and 0 from J, leaving 8 bases between them. The CDR3 region is CASSLVQASTDTQYF. CDR3 in DNA: TGCGCCAGCAGCTTGGTACAGGCGAGCACAGATACGCAGTATTTT.

The rearrangement joins TRBV7-9 to TRBJ1-2; maybe TRBD1 (5 bases). The germline CDR1 and CDR2 sequences are SEHNR and FQNEAQ (reference sequence). With 2 bases removed from V and 6 bases from J, the gap between germline ends came to 10 bases. This CDR3 contains 13 residues. The CDR3 region is CASSLSRADGYTF. CDR3 coding DNA: TGTGCCAGCAGCTTAAGCAGGGCGGATGGCTACACCTTC.

This rearrangement joins TRBV7-7 to TRBJ2-2, with a possible D match to TRBD1 (5 bases). This CDR3 is 17 amino acids long. The germline V and J ends were trimmed by 5 bases and 5 bases, with 21 bases remaining between them. Germline CDR1 SSHAT, CDR2 FNYEAQ (reference sequence). The CDR3: CASSKEVSGSSTGELFF. In DNA form, the CDR3 reads TGTGCCAGCAGCAAAGAGGTCTCAGGGTCGAGTACCGGGGAGCTGTTTTTT.

J is TRBJ2-3 and V is TRBV4-2; the match to TRBD1 covers 7 bases. Trimming at V came to 3 bases and at J to 2 bases, leaving 8 bases not matched to a gene. Germline V gene lookup returns CDR1 LGHNA and CDR2 YNFKEQ. The CDR3 sequence is 16 residues long. CDR3 coding DNA: TGTGCCAGCAGCCAGACAACAGGGGTGTACACAGATACGCAGTATTTT. Translating gives CASSQTTGVYTDTQYF.

The chain joins TRBV9 to TRBJ2-3; D is undetermined. The CDR3 loop spans 14 amino acids. V lost 4 bases to trimming and J lost 0 bases, with 9 bases between them. The V gene's germline CDR1 is SGDLS and CDR2 YYNGEE. In DNA form, the CDR3 reads TGTGCCAGCAGCCCAAAGACAAGCACAGATACGCAGTATTTT. Amino acids: CASSPKTSTDTQYF.

This chain joins TRBV2 and TRBJ2-5; TRBD2 might be the D (6 bases). Germline V gene data show CDR1 as SNHLY and CDR2 as FYNNEI. The CDR3 is 15 residues long. V lost 2 bases, J lost 5 bases, and 15 bases lay in between. The chain's CDR3 is CASSEKTSTSETQYF. The DNA of the CDR3 is TGTGCCAGCAGTGAAAAAACTAGCACTAGTGAGACCCAGTACTTC.

V and J are TRBV5-1 and TRBJ1-6; D gene ambiguous. The V and J ends lost 4 bases and 9 bases respectively, with 14 bases between them. The CDR3 extends over 14 amino acids. CDR1 and CDR2 (germline): SGHRS, YFSETQ. This CDR3 reads CASSDGAAGSPLHF. The CDR3 coding sequence is TGCGCCAGCAGCGATGGAGCGGCGGGTTCACCCCTCCACTTT.